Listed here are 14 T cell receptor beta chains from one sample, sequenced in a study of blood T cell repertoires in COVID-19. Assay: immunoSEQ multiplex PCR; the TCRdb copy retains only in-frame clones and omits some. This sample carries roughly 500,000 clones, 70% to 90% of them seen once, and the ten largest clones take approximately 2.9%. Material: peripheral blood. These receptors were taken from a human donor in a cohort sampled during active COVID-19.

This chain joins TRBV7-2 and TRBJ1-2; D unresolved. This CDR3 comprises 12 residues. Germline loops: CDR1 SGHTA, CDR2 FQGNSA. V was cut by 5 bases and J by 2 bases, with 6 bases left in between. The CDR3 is CASSEHNYGYTF. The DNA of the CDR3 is TGTGCCAGCAGCGAACACAACTATGGCTACACCTTC. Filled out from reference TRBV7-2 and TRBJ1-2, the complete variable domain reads GAGVSQSPSNKVTEKGKDVELRCDPISGHTALYWYRQSLGQGLEFLIYFQGNSAPDKSGLPSDRFSAERTGGSVSTLTIQRTQQEDSAVYLCASSEHNYGYTFGSGTRLTVV.

Here the CDR3 reads CASSQGRTGKTEAFF. CDR3 bases: TGTGCCAGCAGCCAAGGGAGGACAGGGAAGACTGAAGCTTTCTTT. The chain uses TRBV3-1 (or the pseudogene TRBV3-2) and TRBJ1-1; 8 bases line up with TRBD1. Trimming cost V 1 base and J 5 bases; bases outside gene matches: 6. The CDR3 sequence is 15 residues long. CDR1 LGHDT and CDR2 YNNKEL come from the germline V gene (reference sequence).

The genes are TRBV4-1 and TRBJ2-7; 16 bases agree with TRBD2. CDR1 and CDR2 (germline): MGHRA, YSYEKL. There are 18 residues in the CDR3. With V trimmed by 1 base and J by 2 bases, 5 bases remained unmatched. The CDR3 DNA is TGCGCCAGCAGCCAAGTGAGCGGGACTAGCGGGAGGGCCTACGAGCAGTACTTC. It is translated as CASSQVSGTSGRAYEQYF.

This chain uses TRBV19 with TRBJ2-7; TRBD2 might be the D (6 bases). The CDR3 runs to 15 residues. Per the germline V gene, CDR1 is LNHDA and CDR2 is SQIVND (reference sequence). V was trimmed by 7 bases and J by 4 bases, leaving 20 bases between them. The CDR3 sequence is CASTERWGGGYEQYF. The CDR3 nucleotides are TGTGCCAGTACCGAACGGTGGGGAGGTGGTTACGAGCAGTACTTC.

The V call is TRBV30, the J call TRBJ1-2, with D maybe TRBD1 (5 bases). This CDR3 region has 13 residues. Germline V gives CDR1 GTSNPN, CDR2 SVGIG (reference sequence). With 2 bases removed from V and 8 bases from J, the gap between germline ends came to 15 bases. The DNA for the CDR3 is TGTGCCTGGAGTACAGGCCCGACCGGGGGCTACACCTTC. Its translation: CAWSTGPTGGYTF.

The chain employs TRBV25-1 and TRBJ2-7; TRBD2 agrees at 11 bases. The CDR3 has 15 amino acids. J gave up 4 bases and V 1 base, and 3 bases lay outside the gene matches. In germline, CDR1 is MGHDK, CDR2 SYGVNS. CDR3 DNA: TGTGCCAGCAGTGAATTAGCGGGAGGGGAATACGAGCAGTACTTC. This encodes CASSELAGGEYEQYF.

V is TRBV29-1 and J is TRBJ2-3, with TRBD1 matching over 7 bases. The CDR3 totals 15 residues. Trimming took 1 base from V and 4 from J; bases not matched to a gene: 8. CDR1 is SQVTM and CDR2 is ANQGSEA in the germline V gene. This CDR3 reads CSVEVTGIGSDTQYF. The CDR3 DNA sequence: TGCAGCGTTGAAGTGACAGGGATTGGGTCAGATACGCAGTATTTT.

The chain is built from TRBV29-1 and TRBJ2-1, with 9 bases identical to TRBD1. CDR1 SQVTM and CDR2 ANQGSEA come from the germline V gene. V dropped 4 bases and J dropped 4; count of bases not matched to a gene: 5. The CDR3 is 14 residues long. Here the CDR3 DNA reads TGCAGCGTTGGATCCGGGACAGGGTACAATGAGCAGTTCTTC. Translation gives CSVGSGTGYNEQFF.

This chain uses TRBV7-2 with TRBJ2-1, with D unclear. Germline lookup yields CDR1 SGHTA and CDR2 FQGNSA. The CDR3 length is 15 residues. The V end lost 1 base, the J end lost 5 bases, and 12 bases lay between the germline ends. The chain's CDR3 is CASSLEWAADNEQFF. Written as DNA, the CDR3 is TGTGCCAGCAGCTTAGAATGGGCCGCCGACAATGAGCAGTTCTTC.

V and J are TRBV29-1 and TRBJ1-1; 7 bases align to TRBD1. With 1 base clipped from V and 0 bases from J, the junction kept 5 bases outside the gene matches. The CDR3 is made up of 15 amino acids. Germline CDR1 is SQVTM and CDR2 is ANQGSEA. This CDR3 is CSVEAVTGMNTEAFF. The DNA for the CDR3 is TGCAGCGTTGAAGCGGTGACAGGGATGAACACTGAAGCTTTCTTT.

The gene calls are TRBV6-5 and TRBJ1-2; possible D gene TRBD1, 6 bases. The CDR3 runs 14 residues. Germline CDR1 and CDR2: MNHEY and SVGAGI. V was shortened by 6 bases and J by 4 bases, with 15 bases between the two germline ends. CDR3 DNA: TGTGCCAGCAGGCCCACAGGGTCTATCTATGGCTACACCTTC. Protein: CASRPTGSIYGYTF.

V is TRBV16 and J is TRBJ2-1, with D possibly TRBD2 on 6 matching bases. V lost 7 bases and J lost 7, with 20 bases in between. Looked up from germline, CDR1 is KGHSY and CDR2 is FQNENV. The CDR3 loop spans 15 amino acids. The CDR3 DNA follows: TGTGCCAGCATCCTCGAGTATAGCGGAAAGAATGAGCAGTTCTTC. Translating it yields CASILEYSGKNEQFF. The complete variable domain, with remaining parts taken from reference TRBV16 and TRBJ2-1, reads GEEVAQTPKHLVRGEGQKAKLYCAPIKGHSYVFWYQQVLKNEFKFLISFQNENVFDETGMPKERFSAKCLPNSPCSLEIQATKLEDSAVYFCASILEYSGKNEQFFGPGTRLTVL.

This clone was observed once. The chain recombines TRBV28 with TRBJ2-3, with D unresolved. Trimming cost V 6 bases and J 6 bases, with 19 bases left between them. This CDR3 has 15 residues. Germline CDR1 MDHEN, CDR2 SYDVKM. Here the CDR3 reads CASSPLVFTSDTQYF. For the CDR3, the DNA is TGTGCCAGCAGCCCTCTAGTATTTACCTCGGATACGCAGTATTTT.

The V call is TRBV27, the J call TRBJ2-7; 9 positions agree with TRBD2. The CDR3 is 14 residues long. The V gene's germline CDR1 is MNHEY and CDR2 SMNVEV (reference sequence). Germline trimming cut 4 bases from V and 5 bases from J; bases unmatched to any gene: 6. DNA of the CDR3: TGTGCCAGCAGTTCGGTAGCGGGAGTGAACGAGCAGTACTTC. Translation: CASSSVAGVNEQYF.